A selection of T cell receptor beta chains follows, all from one sample in a study of blood T cell repertoires in COVID-19. Clones were read by immunoSEQ multiplex PCR, and TCRdb kept only the in-frame ones, dropping some. This table holds approximately 200,000 clones, 94% found once. The specimen was peripheral blood. These receptors came from a man aged 25 to 40 with COVID-19, enrolled during active disease. CDR3s leave out the opening cysteine and the closing phenylalanine or tryptophan.

j_call	v_call	cdr3_aa
TRBJ1-1	TRBV5-4	ASSFNRLANTEAF
TRBJ1-2	TRBV29-1	SVQIGDPNYGYT
TRBJ1-1	TRBV3-1/TRBV3-2	ASSQDQAGRDGAF
TRBJ1-2	TRBV14	ASSLRDMAYGYT
TRBJ2-2	TRBV5-1	ASSLDRSSGELF
TRBJ2-5	TRBV2	ASMREGVKTQY
TRBJ1-3	TRBV4-1	ASSQQGWRSGNTIY
TRBJ1-2	TRBV14	ASSPRTGQGYT
TRBJ1-5	TRBV3-1/TRBV3-2	ASSQDRGPHQPQH
TRBJ1-5	TRBV6-6	ASGVGMGGGNQPQH
TRBJ2-5	TRBV2	ASSEFGGGNQETQY
TRBJ1-1	TRBV11-2	ASSLRVGMGEAF
TRBJ1-1	TRBV5-1	ASSLRQGLNTEAF
TRBJ2-5	TRBV7-9	ASSHDRDQETQY
TRBJ1-2	TRBV18	ASSRTGDIGYT
TRBJ2-5	TRBV3-1/TRBV3-2	ASSPLQETQY
TRBJ2-3	TRBV2	ASSVLQGVSDTQY
TRBJ2-5	TRBV10-2	ASSEGTGGQETQY
TRBJ2-2	TRBV19	ASSITGFGTGELF
TRBJ1-2	TRBV9	ASSGRDREKSDYGYT
TRBJ1-1	TRBV4-2	ASSQAETI
TRBJ2-5	TRBV7-9	ASSLQGARETQY
TRBJ2-5	TRBV25-1	ASRAQGRETQY
TRBJ2-2	TRBV21-1	ASSPTGGRITGELF
TRBJ2-2	TRBV10-3	AISAGTGSTGELF
TRBJ2-3	TRBV10-3	ATSGGTDTQY
TRBJ1-3	TRBV5-5	ASSRGDSSGNTIY
TRBJ2-2	TRBV7-2	ASSILPRSGELF
TRBJ2-3	TRBV15	ATSRDGGTDTQY